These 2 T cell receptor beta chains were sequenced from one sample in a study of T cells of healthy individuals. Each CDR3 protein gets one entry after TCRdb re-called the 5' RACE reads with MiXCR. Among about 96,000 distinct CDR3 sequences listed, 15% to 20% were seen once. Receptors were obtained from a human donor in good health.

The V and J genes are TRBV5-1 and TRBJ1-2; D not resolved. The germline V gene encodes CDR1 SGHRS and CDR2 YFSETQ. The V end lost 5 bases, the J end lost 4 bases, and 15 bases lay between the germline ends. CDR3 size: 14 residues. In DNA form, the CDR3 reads TGCGCCAGCAGTTTTGACCCGAGCGGCTATGGCTACACCTTC. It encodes CASSFDPSGYGYTF.

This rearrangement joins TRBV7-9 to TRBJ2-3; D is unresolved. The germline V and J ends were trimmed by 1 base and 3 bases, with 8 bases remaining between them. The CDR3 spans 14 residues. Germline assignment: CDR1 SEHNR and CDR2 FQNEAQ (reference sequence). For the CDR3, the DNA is TGTGCCAGCAGCTTAGTGGCAGAAACAGATACGCAGTATTTT. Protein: CASSLVAETDTQYF.